This is a list of T cell receptor beta chains from one sample in a study of T-cell reconstitution after alpha-beta-depleted transplantation in children. TCRdb itself ran the PCR reads through MiXCR, one entry per CDR3 protein. The sample contains hundreds of thousands of distinct CDR3 sequences, 11% of which appear only once. The source was PBMCs, collected before TCRalphabeta/CD19-depleted stem cell transplant. The origin of the receptors is a child in the first two years of life with acute myeloid leukemia, due to receive a stem cell transplant. The CDR3 runs from the conserved cysteine through the conserved F or W. D genes are given only for firm matches. Size values are once, few and many counts, or a class for expanded clones, and some rows have none.

J	size	D	V	DNA	CDR3
TRBJ2-7	many	TRBD2	TRBV7-2	TGTGCCAGCAGCATCCTAGCGGGAGTGTACGAGCAGTACTTC	CASSILAGVYEQYF
TRBJ2-7	many	TRBD2	TRBV6-1	TGTGCCAGCAGGACGGGACGCGGACTAGCGGGAGTCTACGAGCAGTACTTC	CASRTGRGLAGVYEQYF
TRBJ2-1	many	TRBD2	TRBV12-3/TRBV12-4	TGTGCCAGCAGTCCCCGGACTAGCCTCAATGAGCAGTTCTTC	CASSPRTSLNEQFF
TRBJ2-3	-	-	TRBV18	TGTGCCAGCTCACCGACTGAAAGTTGGGCTTTAAAGGATACGCAGTATTTT	CASSPTESWALKDTQYF
TRBJ2-3	many	TRBD2	TRBV28	TGTGCCAGCAGTCTCGGACTAGCGGGGTATACGCAGTATTTT	CASSLGLAGYTQYF
TRBJ1-5	many	TRBD1	TRBV28	TGTGCCAGCAGTTCTCCGGGACAGGGGCACGGTCAGCCCCAGCATTTT	CASSSPGQGHGQPQHF
TRBJ2-7	-	TRBD2	TRBV20-1	TGCAGTGCTAGAGCATTCCTAGCGGGAGGGACCGACGAGCAGTACTTC	CSARAFLAGGTDEQYF
TRBJ1-2	many	-	TRBV7-9	TGTGCCAGCGCCTCGGTTGGAGGCTACACCTTC	CASASVGGYTF
TRBJ2-3	many	-	TRBV5-1	TGCGCCAGCAGCTTGGGGGGATTAATCACAGATACGCAGTATTTT	CASSLGGLITDTQYF
TRBJ2-2	many	TRBD1	TRBV5-1	TGCGCCAGCAGCTTCGGGGACAGGGCCGCCGGGGAGCTGTTTTTT	CASSFGDRAAGELFF
TRBJ1-5	many	-	TRBV5-1	TGCGCCAGCAGCCCGGACGGTGGACAGCCCCAGCATTTT	CASSPDGGQPQHF
TRBJ2-7	many	-	TRBV29-1	TGCAGCGTTGATGGGGACGGAACCTACGAGCAGTACTTC	CSVDGDGTYEQYF
TRBJ2-7	many	TRBD1	TRBV7-9	TGTGCCAGCAGCTTCCGGGACAGCCAGGCGTACTTC	CASSFRDSQAYF
TRBJ2-7	many	TRBD2	TRBV6-1	TGTGCCAGCAGTCCTAGCGGGATCGATCCCTACGAGCAGTACTTC	CASSPSGIDPYEQYF
TRBJ2-4	many	TRBD1	TRBV6-5	TGTGCCAGCAGTTACTGGGACAGTCGGATAGCCAAAAACATTCAGTACTTC	CASSYWDSRIAKNIQYF
TRBJ2-1	many	TRBD2	TRBV7-3	TGTGCCAGCAGCTTCCAGGGGCTAGCGGGAGTAGGGGACAATGAGCAGTTCTTC	CASSFQGLAGVGDNEQFF
TRBJ2-3	many	TRBD1	TRBV10-3	TGTGCCATCACTCGGGGACAGGGGTTCACAGATACGCAGTATTTT	CAITRGQGFTDTQYF
TRBJ2-1	-	-	TRBV7-2	TGTGCCAGCAGCTATTTTACTTTCGCCCCGGGCACCGGTGAGCAGTTCTTC	CASSYFTFAPGTGEQFF
TRBJ2-1	many	TRBD1	TRBV25-1	TGTGCCAGCAGTGAAGAAGGCGGGGACAGGAAGTTCTTC	CASSEEGGDRKFF
TRBJ2-7	many	-	TRBV5-1	TGCGCCAGCAGCAAAACCGGGACGGCGACCTACGAGCAGTACTTC	CASSKTGTATYEQYF
TRBJ1-2	many	-	TRBV7-6	TGTGCCAGCAGCCCAAACACAGGGTTCATGAGTGATGGCTACACCTTC	CASSPNTGFMSDGYTF
TRBJ1-5	many	-	TRBV7-2	TGTGCCAGCAGCCCAGAGGCTATCGCTCAGCCCCAGCATTTT	CASSPEAIAQPQHF
TRBJ2-4	many	TRBD2	TRBV3-1	TGTGCCAGCAGCGGGACTAGCAAAAACATTCAGTACTTC	CASSGTSKNIQYF
TRBJ2-7	few	-	TRBV7-9	TGTGCCAGCAGCTTTTTCGAGGAGCAGTACTTC	CASSFFEEQYF
TRBJ2-1	many	-	TRBV24-1	TGTGCCACCAGTGATTTCGCCATGGAGCAGTTCTTC	CATSDFAMEQFF